These T cell receptor beta chains were read from a single sample in a study of shared clonotypes between healthy human individuals. TCRdb's table, derived via immunoSEQ multiplex PCR, lists solely in-frame clones and lacks some. This sample has some 2,000,000 clones; around 95% occur once, and the top ten carry 0.1% to 0.15%. Sequencing was performed on naive CD4+ T cells sorted from blood. These receptors came from a man in his late teens or twenties in good health. The CDR3 runs from the conserved cysteine through the conserved F or W. Fields, in order: D gene, V gene, J gene, clone size, CDR3 protein, CDR3 DNA. A D gene is named only where the DNA matches it firmly. The size field is filled for only some rows; it gives once, few, many or a size class.

d_call: TRBD1; v_call: TRBV6-5; j_call: TRBJ1-5; clone_size: NA; cdr3_aa: CASSDRQGWQPQHF; cdr3_nt: TGTGCCAGCAGCGATAGACAGGGTTGGCAGCCCCAGCATTTT
d_call: TRBD1; v_call: TRBV9; j_call: TRBJ1-2; clone_size: NA; cdr3_aa: CASSATTGVYGYTF; cdr3_nt: TGTGCCAGCAGCGCCACGACAGGGGTATATGGCTACACCTTC
d_call: NA; v_call: TRBV6-5; j_call: TRBJ2-7; clone_size: NA; cdr3_aa: CASRTQINNYEQYF; cdr3_nt: TGTGCCAGCAGGACCCAAATAAATAACTACGAGCAGTACTTC
d_call: TRBD2; v_call: TRBV11-2; j_call: TRBJ2-7; clone_size: many; cdr3_aa: CASRLLAGGEQYF; cdr3_nt: TGTGCCAGCAGGTTACTAGCGGGAGGGGAGCAGTACTTC
d_call: TRBD1; v_call: TRBV2; j_call: TRBJ1-6; clone_size: NA; cdr3_aa: CASTRTGANNSPLHF; cdr3_nt: TGTGCCAGCACCCGGACAGGGGCTAACAATTCACCCCTCCACTTT
d_call: TRBD1; v_call: TRBV2; j_call: TRBJ2-7; clone_size: NA; cdr3_aa: CASRGTGATEQYF; cdr3_nt: TGTGCCAGCAGGGGGACAGGGGCAACCGAGCAGTACTTC
d_call: NA; v_call: TRBV27; j_call: TRBJ2-3; clone_size: once; cdr3_aa: CASSLRTSTDTQYF; cdr3_nt: TGTGCCAGCAGTTTAAGAACTAGCACAGATACGCAGTATTTT
d_call: NA; v_call: TRBV28; j_call: TRBJ1-3; clone_size: once; cdr3_aa: CASSFRPGGSGNTIYF; cdr3_nt: TGTGCCAGCAGTTTTCGTCCGGGAGGCTCTGGAAACACCATATATTTT
d_call: TRBD2; v_call: TRBV4-2; j_call: TRBJ2-1; clone_size: NA; cdr3_aa: CASSQDPREGPNEQFF; cdr3_nt: TGTGCCAGCAGCCAAGATCCTCGGGAGGGCCCCAATGAGCAGTTCTTC
d_call: NA; v_call: TRBV14; j_call: TRBJ1-3; clone_size: NA; cdr3_aa: CASSQDRMTGNTIYF; cdr3_nt: TGTGCCAGCAGCCAAGATAGGATGACTGGAAACACCATATATTTT
d_call: NA; v_call: TRBV6-6; j_call: TRBJ2-3; clone_size: NA; cdr3_aa: CASSFRPGTDTQYF; cdr3_nt: TGTGCCAGCAGTTTCCGCCCTGGGACAGATACGCAGTATTTT
d_call: NA; v_call: TRBV7-2; j_call: TRBJ2-7; clone_size: NA; cdr3_aa: CASSSPLIGEQYF; cdr3_nt: TGTGCCAGCAGCTCCCCGTTGATTGGGGAGCAGTACTTC
d_call: NA; v_call: TRBV7-8; j_call: TRBJ2-7; clone_size: NA; cdr3_aa: CASSFTGSDSYEQYF; cdr3_nt: TGTGCCAGCAGCTTTACCGGGAGCGACTCCTACGAGCAGTACTTC
d_call: NA; v_call: TRBV9; j_call: TRBJ2-1; clone_size: once; cdr3_aa: CASSPGAAEQFF; cdr3_nt: TGTGCCAGCAGCCCGGGTGCAGCTGAGCAGTTCTTC
d_call: TRBD1; v_call: TRBV28; j_call: TRBJ1-1; clone_size: NA; cdr3_aa: CASRTGSEAFF; cdr3_nt: TGTGCCAGCAGGACAGGGTCTGAAGCTTTCTTT
d_call: TRBD1; v_call: TRBV6-6; j_call: TRBJ1-5; clone_size: NA; cdr3_aa: CASSSGQGIGNQPQHF; cdr3_nt: TGTGCCAGCAGTTCGGGACAGGGGATCGGCAATCAGCCCCAGCATTTT
d_call: NA; v_call: TRBV27; j_call: TRBJ1-6; clone_size: NA; cdr3_aa: CASRRVWTSNSPLHF; cdr3_nt: TGTGCCAGCAGACGTGTTTGGACTTCAAATTCACCCCTCCACTTT
d_call: NA; v_call: TRBV30; j_call: TRBJ1-4; clone_size: NA; cdr3_aa: CAWRTDFNEKLFF; cdr3_nt: TGTGCCTGGAGAACCGACTTTAATGAAAAACTGTTTTTT
d_call: NA; v_call: TRBV10-3; j_call: TRBJ2-7; clone_size: NA; cdr3_aa: CATRDGPTYEQYF; cdr3_nt: TGTGCCACCAGGGACGGGCCTACCTACGAGCAGTACTTC
d_call: NA; v_call: TRBV2; j_call: TRBJ2-7; clone_size: NA; cdr3_aa: CASSVAGARTSEQYF; cdr3_nt: TGTGCCAGCAGTGTTGCAGGGGCTCGAACTAGCGAGCAGTACTTC
d_call: NA; v_call: TRBV30; j_call: TRBJ1-2; clone_size: once; cdr3_aa: CAWSISSYGYTF; cdr3_nt: TGTGCCTGGAGTATATCCTCCTATGGCTACACCTTC
d_call: NA; v_call: TRBV11-1; j_call: TRBJ2-7; clone_size: NA; cdr3_aa: CASSLVRGGEQYF; cdr3_nt: TGTGCCAGCAGCTTAGTGCGGGGCGGCGAGCAGTACTTC
d_call: TRBD1; v_call: TRBV5-4; j_call: TRBJ1-6; clone_size: NA; cdr3_aa: CASSGRTGVGNSPLHF; cdr3_nt: TGTGCCAGCAGCGGGCGGACAGGGGTTGGGAATTCACCCCTCCACTTT
d_call: TRBD1; v_call: TRBV6-5; j_call: TRBJ1-2; clone_size: NA; cdr3_aa: CASSSLGTVNYGYTF; cdr3_nt: TGTGCCAGCAGTTCCCTCGGGACAGTTAACTATGGCTACACCTTC
d_call: NA; v_call: TRBV2; j_call: TRBJ1-5; clone_size: NA; cdr3_aa: CASSPSTGGLQPQHF; cdr3_nt: TGTGCCAGCAGTCCCTCCACGGGGGGCCTTCAGCCCCAGCATTTT
d_call: NA; v_call: TRBV6-1; j_call: TRBJ2-5; clone_size: NA; cdr3_aa: CASSLGPSRVETQYF; cdr3_nt: TGTGCCAGCTCACTCGGGCCAAGTAGGGTAGAGACCCAGTACTTC
d_call: TRBD1; v_call: TRBV5-1; j_call: TRBJ2-3; clone_size: NA; cdr3_aa: CASSLSRGRTDTQYF; cdr3_nt: TGCGCCAGCAGCTTGAGCAGGGGGCGTACAGATACGCAGTATTTT
d_call: TRBD1; v_call: TRBV7-3; j_call: TRBJ2-1; clone_size: NA; cdr3_aa: CASSSGQGSYNEQFF; cdr3_nt: TGTGCCAGCAGCTCGGGACAGGGGTCCTACAATGAGCAGTTCTTC
d_call: TRBD1; v_call: TRBV7-2; j_call: TRBJ1-2; clone_size: NA; cdr3_aa: CASSSGTGKGYTF; cdr3_nt: TGTGCCAGCAGCTCCGGGACAGGGAAGGGCTACACCTTC
d_call: NA; v_call: TRBV30; j_call: TRBJ2-1; clone_size: NA; cdr3_aa: CAWSVIKDREQFF; cdr3_nt: TGTGCCTGGAGTGTAATAAAGGATCGGGAGCAGTTCTTC
d_call: NA; v_call: TRBV9; j_call: TRBJ2-2; clone_size: NA; cdr3_aa: CASSVPPNTGELFF; cdr3_nt: TGTGCCAGCTCGGTTCCGCCGAACACCGGGGAGCTGTTTTTT
d_call: NA; v_call: TRBV7-9; j_call: TRBJ1-4; clone_size: NA; cdr3_aa: CASSLAGGKSNEKLFF; cdr3_nt: TGTGCCAGCAGCTTAGCAGGGGGGAAGTCTAATGAAAAACTGTTTTTT
d_call: NA; v_call: TRBV5-1; j_call: TRBJ2-1; clone_size: once; cdr3_aa: CASSLVLGDHEQFF; cdr3_nt: TGCGCCAGCAGCTTGGTGTTGGGGGACCACGAGCAGTTCTTC
d_call: NA; v_call: TRBV15; j_call: TRBJ1-6; clone_size: NA; cdr3_aa: CATSTSLSSYNSPLHF; cdr3_nt: TGTGCCACCAGCACCTCCCTGAGCTCCTATAATTCACCCCTCCACTTT
d_call: NA; v_call: TRBV5-1; j_call: TRBJ2-3; clone_size: few; cdr3_aa: CASSLGGSTDTQYF; cdr3_nt: TGCGCCAGCAGCTTGGGGGGTAGCACAGATACGCAGTATTTT
d_call: TRBD1; v_call: TRBV5-1; j_call: TRBJ2-7; clone_size: NA; cdr3_aa: CASSLDRGPYEQYF; cdr3_nt: TGCGCCAGCAGCTTAGACAGGGGCCCCTACGAGCAGTACTTC
d_call: NA; v_call: TRBV5-4; j_call: TRBJ2-3; clone_size: NA; cdr3_aa: CASSGIGTRTDTQYF; cdr3_nt: TGTGCCAGCAGCGGGATAGGGACACGCACAGATACGCAGTATTTT
d_call: NA; v_call: TRBV30; j_call: TRBJ2-5; clone_size: once; cdr3_aa: CAWSGSIQETQYF; cdr3_nt: TGTGCCTGGAGTGGGTCTATTCAAGAGACCCAGTACTTC
d_call: NA; v_call: TRBV6-1; j_call: TRBJ2-5; clone_size: NA; cdr3_aa: CASSGWDLETQYF; cdr3_nt: TGTGCCAGCAGTGGATGGGATCTGGAGACCCAGTACTTC
d_call: TRBD2; v_call: TRBV11-2; j_call: TRBJ2-1; clone_size: NA; cdr3_aa: CASSRETSGTYNEQFF; cdr3_nt: TGTGCCAGCAGCCGGGAGACTAGCGGGACCTACAATGAGCAGTTCTTC
d_call: TRBD1; v_call: TRBV5-4; j_call: TRBJ1-4; clone_size: NA; cdr3_aa: CASSHSQGAGEKLFF; cdr3_nt: TGTGCCAGCAGCCATTCTCAGGGGGCGGGAGAAAAACTGTTTTTT